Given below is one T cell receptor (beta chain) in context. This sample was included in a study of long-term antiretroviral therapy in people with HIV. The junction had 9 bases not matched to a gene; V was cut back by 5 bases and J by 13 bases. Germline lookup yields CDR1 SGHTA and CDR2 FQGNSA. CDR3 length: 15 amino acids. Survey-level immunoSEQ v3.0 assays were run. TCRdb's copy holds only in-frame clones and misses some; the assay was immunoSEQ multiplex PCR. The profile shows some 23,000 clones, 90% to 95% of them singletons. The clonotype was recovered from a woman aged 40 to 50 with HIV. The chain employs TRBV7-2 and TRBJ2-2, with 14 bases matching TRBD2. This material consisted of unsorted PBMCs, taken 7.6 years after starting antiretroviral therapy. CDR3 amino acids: CASSRLGTSGGVLFF. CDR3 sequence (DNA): TGTGCCAGCAGCCGCCTTGGGACTAGCGGGGGAGTGCTGTTTTTT.